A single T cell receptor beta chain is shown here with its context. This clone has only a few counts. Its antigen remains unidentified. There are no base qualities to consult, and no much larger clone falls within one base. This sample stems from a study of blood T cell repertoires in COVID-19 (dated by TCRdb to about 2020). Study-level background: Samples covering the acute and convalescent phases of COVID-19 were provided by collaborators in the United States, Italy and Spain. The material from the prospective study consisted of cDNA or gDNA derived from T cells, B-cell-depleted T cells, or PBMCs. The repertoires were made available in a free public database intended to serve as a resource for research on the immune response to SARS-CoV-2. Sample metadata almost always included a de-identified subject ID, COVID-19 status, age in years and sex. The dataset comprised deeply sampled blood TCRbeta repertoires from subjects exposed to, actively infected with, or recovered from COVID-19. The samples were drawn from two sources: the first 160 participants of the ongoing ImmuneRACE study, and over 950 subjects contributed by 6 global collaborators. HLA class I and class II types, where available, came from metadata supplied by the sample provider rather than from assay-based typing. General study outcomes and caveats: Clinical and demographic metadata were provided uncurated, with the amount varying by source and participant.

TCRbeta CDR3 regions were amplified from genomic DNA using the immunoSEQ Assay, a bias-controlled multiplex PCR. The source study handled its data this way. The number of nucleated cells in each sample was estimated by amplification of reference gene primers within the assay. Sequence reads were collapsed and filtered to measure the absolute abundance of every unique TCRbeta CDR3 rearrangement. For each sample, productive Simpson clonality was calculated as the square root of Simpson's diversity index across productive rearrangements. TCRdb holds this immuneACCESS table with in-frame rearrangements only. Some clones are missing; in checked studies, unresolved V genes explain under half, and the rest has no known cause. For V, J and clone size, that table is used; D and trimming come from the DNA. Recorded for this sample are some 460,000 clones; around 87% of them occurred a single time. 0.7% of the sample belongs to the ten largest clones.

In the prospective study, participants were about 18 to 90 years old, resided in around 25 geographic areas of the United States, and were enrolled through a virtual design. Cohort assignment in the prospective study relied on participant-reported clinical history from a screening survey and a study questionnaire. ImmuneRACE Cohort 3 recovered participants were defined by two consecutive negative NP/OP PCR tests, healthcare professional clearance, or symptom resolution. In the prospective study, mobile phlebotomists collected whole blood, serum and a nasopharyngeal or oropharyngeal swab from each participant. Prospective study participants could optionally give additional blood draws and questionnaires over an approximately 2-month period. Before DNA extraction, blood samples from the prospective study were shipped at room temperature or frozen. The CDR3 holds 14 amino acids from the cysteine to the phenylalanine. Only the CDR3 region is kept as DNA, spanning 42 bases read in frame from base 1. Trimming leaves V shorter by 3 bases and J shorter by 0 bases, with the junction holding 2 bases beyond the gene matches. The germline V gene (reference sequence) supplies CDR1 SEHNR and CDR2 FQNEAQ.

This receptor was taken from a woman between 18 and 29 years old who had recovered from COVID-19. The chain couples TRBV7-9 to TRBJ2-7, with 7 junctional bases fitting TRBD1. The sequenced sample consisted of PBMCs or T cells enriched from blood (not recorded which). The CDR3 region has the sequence CASSFTGASYEQYF. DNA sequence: TGTGCCAGCAGCTTTACAGGGGCCTCCTACGAGCAGTACTTC.